Here is one TCR beta chain with its context. This clonotype appeared many times. Which antigen it targets is not known. No base quality information exists; no much larger clone differs at one position. TCR beta CDR3 regions were amplified from RNA transcripts for repertoire sequencing. The first round of RT-PCR was done with HTBI primers and the Qiagen OneStep RT-PCR kit, and was followed by a second round of multiplex PCR, then size selection and purification. Libraries were sequenced paired-end with 100 bp reads on an Illumina HiSeq2000. The authors processed their data as follows. Reads were processed with SOAPnuke, discarding reads with adapters, uncalled bases, mean Phred below 15, or no exact constant-primer or identifier match. COPE v1.2.5 was used to merge the high-quality paired reads. Unique nucleotide sequences were defined as clonotypes and aligned to IMGT TRB V, D and J references using MiTCR v1.1. The analysis was limited to V-J combinations with a frequency above 0.0001, which together covered approximately 99% of the repertoires. A TCR clonal expansion and chaos score per V-J combination was defined as the ratio of F50 clonal expansion to chaos observed in the TCRdist matrix. Features were reduced by Welch's t-statistics and random forest to approximately 13 V-J combinations, which fed a naive Bayes classifier. The similarity between thyroid and blood repertoires was quantified using the Morisita-Horn index. TCRdb itself trimmed the public reads at Q25 with fastp, ran MiXCR and retained productive beta chains. Every entry covers one CDR3 protein and lists the most common genes and DNA from its rows. The V and J calls reflect TCRdb's pipeline rather than the authors' work. This sample has 350,000 to 400,000 distinct CDR3 sequences in its table, and 15% of those were observed once. The top ten hold 7% of the sample.

This specimen belongs to a study of Graves' ophthalmopathy and Graves' hyperthyroidism (dated by TCRdb to 2016 to 2019). For the study in its entirety: Peripheral blood samples were taken at the time of initial diagnosis, before any treatment was given. In total, some 140 blood samples were TCR-sequenced: some 43 ophthalmopathy, some 75 hyperthyroidism and some 17 hyperthyroidism-to-ophthalmopathy patients. Once sampling was done, hyperthyroidism patients were given methimazole at a starting dose of 30 mg daily, while ophthalmopathy patients were given high-dose intravenous methylprednisolone. T-cell repertoires of thyroid tissue and blood were compared in about six hyperthyroidism patients. The approximately 97 discovery patients were randomly divided into training and test sets at a 7:3 ratio. A discovery set of 95 to 100 patients (approximately 42 ophthalmopathy, 57 stable hyperthyroidism) was enrolled to explore V-J signatures distinguishing ophthalmopathy from hyperthyroidism. An independent validation cohort comprised 18 hyperthyroidism patients and 15 to 17 patients who later progressed from hyperthyroidism to ophthalmopathy. TCR beta repertoire signatures were used to distinguish Graves' ophthalmopathy from Graves' hyperthyroidism and to predict progression to ophthalmopathy.

At the junction V is shortened by 5 bases and J by 4 bases; bases outside the gene matches: 21. CDR1 and CDR2, per the germline V gene, are MDHEN and SYDVKM. CDR3 length: 19 amino acids, cysteine to phenylalanine. Solely the CDR3 DNA is kept, with 57 bases framed from the first base. Hyperthyroidism was considered stable if no progression to ophthalmopathy occurred within 18 months of follow-up. Hyperthyroidism patients were newly diagnosed, with disease duration under 2 months, and aged 18 to 65 years. Patients with other autoimmune diseases, uncontrolled infections, pregnancy or lactation were excluded. Diagnosis relied on clinical symptoms, serum thyroxine, TRAb, thyroid ultrasound and orbital computed tomography. Ficoll-Paque density gradient centrifugation was used to isolate PBMCs from 8 to 10 ml of fresh peripheral blood. Total RNA was extracted with Trizol reagent and quality-checked on an Agilent 2100 Bioanalyzer.

General conclusions and limits of the study: The 13-signature model separated ophthalmopathy from stable hyperthyroidism with approximately 88% sensitivity and about 81% specificity in cross-validation, and 80%/75% in the test set. Sample size was not statistically predetermined, and group allocation was not concealed from the investigators. In validation, the model predicted ophthalmopathy progression with less than 71% sensitivity and 72.22% specificity; eleven to twelve predicted patients were CT-confirmed with GO in a median of approximately 6.5 months. Most expanded thyroid clonotypes with frequency above 0.001 were also detected in blood, suggesting blood repertoires may reflect the thyroid immune response.

This TCR was recovered from a woman between 18 and 30 years old with stable Graves' hyperthyroidism. Donor details come from another sample of the same person, matched by shared clones. The receptor chain draws on TRBV28 and TRBJ1-2; a stretch of 8 junction bases matches TRBD1. Sequencing used peripheral blood. The CDR3 reads CASSTTSRDRIRPFYGYTF. The DNA sequence is given as TGTGCCAGCAGTACGACCTCCCGGGACAGGATACGGCCCTTCTATGGCTACACCTTC.